This record covers a single T cell receptor beta chain. This sample is part of a study of OX40 agonist ivuxolimab in advanced cancers. Study background: Aged 23 to 79 with a mean of 60 years, they were under 85% male.

V trimming: 1 base; J trimming: 5 bases; junction bases outside the gene matches: 5. From germline, CDR1 is SEHNR and CDR2 FQNEAQ (reference sequence). This CDR3 has 15 amino acids. This table comes from immunoSEQ multiplex PCR, and its TCRdb copy is limited to in-frame clones, with some not included. This sample has 71,000 or so clones, with roughly 92% found just once. The chain links TRBV7-9 to TRBJ2-1, with TRBD1 matching 7 bases. The source was CD4+ or CD8+ T cells sorted from blood, collected in a trial of the OX40 agonist ivuxolimab. The clonotype originates from an adult with an advanced solid tumor such as melanoma, head and neck, liver or kidney cancer. The CDR3 bases are TGTGCCAGCAGCTTAGAGAGACAGGGAAACAATGAGCAGTTCTTC. Its protein product is CASSLERQGNNEQFF.